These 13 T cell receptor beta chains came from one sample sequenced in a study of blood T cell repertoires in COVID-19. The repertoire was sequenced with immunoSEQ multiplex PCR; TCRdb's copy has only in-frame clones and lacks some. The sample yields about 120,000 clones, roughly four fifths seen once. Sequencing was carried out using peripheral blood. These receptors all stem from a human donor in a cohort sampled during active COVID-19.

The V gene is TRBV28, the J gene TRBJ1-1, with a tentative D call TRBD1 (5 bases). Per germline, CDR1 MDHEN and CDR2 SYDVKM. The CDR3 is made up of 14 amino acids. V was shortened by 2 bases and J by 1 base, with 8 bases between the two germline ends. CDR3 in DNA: TGTGCCAGCAGTTTAGTCGGACAGAACACTGAAGCTTTCTTT. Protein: CASSLVGQNTEAFF.

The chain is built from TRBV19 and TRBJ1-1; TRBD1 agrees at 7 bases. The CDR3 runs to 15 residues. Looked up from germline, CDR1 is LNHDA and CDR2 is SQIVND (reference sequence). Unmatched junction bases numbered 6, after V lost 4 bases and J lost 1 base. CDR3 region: CASSKDRSPNTEAFF. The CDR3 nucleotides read TGTGCCAGTAGTAAGGACAGGAGCCCGAACACTGAAGCTTTCTTT.

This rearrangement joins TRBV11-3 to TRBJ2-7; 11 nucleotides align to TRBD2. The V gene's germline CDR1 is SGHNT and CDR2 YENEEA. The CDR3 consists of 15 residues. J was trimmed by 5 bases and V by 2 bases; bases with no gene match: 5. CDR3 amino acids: CASSLTSGSFHEQYF. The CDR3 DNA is TGTGCCAGCAGCTTAACTAGCGGGAGTTTCCACGAGCAGTACTTC.

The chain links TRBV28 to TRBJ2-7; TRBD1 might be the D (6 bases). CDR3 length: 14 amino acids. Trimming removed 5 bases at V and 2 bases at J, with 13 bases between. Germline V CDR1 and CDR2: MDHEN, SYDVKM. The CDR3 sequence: CASSGGQVPYEQYF. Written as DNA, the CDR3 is TGTGCCAGCAGTGGGGGCCAGGTCCCCTACGAGCAGTACTTC.

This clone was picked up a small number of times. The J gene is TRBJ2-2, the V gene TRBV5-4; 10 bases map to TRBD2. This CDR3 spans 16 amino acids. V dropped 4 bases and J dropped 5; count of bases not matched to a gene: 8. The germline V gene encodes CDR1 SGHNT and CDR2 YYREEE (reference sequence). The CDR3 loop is CASSPTSGTVTGELFF. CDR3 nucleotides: TGTGCCAGCAGCCCTACTAGCGGGACAGTAACCGGGGAGCTGTTTTTT.

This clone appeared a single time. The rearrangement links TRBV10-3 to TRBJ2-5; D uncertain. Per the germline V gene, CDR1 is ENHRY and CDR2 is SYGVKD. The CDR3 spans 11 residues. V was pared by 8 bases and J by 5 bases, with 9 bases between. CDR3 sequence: CAIGSRETQYF. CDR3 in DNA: TGTGCCATCGGGTCTAGGGAGACCCAGTACTTC.

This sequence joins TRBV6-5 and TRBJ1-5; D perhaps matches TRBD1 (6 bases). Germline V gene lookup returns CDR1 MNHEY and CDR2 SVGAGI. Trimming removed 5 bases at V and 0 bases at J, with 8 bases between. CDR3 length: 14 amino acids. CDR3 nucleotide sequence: TGTGCCAGCAGTACAGGGAATAGCAATCAGCCCCAGCATTTT. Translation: CASSTGNSNQPQHF.

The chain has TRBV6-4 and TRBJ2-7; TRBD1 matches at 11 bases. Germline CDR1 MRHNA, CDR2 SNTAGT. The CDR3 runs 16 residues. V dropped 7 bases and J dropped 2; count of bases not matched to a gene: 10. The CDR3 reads CASTNPKGQGAYEQYF. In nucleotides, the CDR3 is TGTGCCAGCACAAACCCTAAGGGACAGGGGGCCTACGAGCAGTACTTC.

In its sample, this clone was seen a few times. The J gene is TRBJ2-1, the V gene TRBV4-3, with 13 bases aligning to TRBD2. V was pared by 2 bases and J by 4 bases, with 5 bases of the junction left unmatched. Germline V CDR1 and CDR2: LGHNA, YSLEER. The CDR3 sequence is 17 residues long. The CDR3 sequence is CASSQYGTSGDYNEQFF. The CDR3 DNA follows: TGCGCCAGCAGCCAATACGGGACTAGCGGGGATTACAATGAGCAGTTCTTC.

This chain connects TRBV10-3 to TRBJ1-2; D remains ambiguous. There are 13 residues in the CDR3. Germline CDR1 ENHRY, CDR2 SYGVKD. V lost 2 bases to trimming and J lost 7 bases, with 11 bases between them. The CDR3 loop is CAISEKASGGYTF. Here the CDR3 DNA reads TGTGCCATCAGTGAGAAGGCCTCGGGTGGCTACACCTTC.

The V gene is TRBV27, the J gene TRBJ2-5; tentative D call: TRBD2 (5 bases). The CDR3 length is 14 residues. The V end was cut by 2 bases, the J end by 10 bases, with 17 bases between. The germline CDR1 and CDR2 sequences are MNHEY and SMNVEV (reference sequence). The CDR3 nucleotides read TGTGCCAGCAGTTTAGGACTTTCCCTTGGGATCCAGTACTTC. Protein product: CASSLGLSLGIQYF.

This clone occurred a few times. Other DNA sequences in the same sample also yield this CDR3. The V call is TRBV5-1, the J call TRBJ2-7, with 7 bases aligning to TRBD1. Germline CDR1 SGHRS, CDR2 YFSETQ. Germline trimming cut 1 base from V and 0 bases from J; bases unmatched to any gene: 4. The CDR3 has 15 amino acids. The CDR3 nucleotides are TGCGCCAGCAGCTTGATCCCAGGGGGCTCCTACGAGCAGTACTTC. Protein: CASSLIPGGSYEQYF.

The CDR3 DNA follows: TGTGCCAGCAGTCCCTCCCTCGCGCGTAGCGGCATCACCTCTTATAGCAATCAGCCCCAGCATTTT. Amino acids: CASSPSLARSGITSYSNQPQHF. V is TRBV28 and J is TRBJ1-5; no clear D gene. CDR3 length: 22 amino acids. V was pared by 5 bases and J by 0 bases, with 32 bases between. Germline V gives CDR1 MDHEN, CDR2 SYDVKM.